These T cell receptor beta chains were read from a single sample in a study of OX40 agonist ivuxolimab in advanced cancers. The data were produced by immunoSEQ multiplex PCR, yet TCRdb's version contains in-frame clones alone and is incomplete. This sample has some 66,000 clones, with roughly four fifths found just once. The sample here was CD4+ or CD8+ T cells sorted from blood, taken in a trial of the OX40 agonist ivuxolimab. These receptors came from an adult with an advanced solid tumor such as melanoma, head and neck, liver or kidney cancer. CDR3s include the opening cysteine and the closing phenylalanine or tryptophan. A D gene is named only where the DNA matches it firmly. Some rows mark clone size as missing; the rest say once, few, many or name a class of expanded clone.

J: TRBJ1-1
V: TRBV18
D: .
size: .
DNA: TGTGCCAGCTCCGAGGCTGGGGGGGGCACTGAAGCTTTCTTT
CDR3: CASSEAGGGTEAFF

J: TRBJ1-3
V: TRBV19
D: .
size: .
DNA: TGTGCCAGTAGTCCGCCGACAGCACCCGTTTCTGGAAACACCATATATTTT
CDR3: CASSPPTAPVSGNTIYF

J: TRBJ2-3
V: TRBV5-6
D: TRBD2
size: .
DNA: TGTGCCAGCAGCTTGGTTGGGACTAGCGGGAGTATGACAGATACGCAGTATTTT
CDR3: CASSLVGTSGSMTDTQYF

J: TRBJ2-2
V: TRBV5-6
D: TRBD2
size: .
DNA: TGTGCCAGCAGCCCCCTGACTAGCGGGAGGGCCGGAACCGGGGAGCTGTTTTTT
CDR3: CASSPLTSGRAGTGELFF

J: TRBJ2-1
V: TRBV11-2
D: .
size: .
DNA: TGTGCCAGCAGCTTAGTCGGTACTAGCATCGAAGCTGAGCAGTTCTTC
CDR3: CASSLVGTSIEAEQFF

J: TRBJ2-3
V: TRBV5-4
D: TRBD2
size: once
DNA: TGTGCCAGCAGCACTAGCGGTACAGATACGCAGTATTTT
CDR3: CASSTSGTDTQYF

J: TRBJ2-6
V: TRBV19
D: TRBD1
size: .
DNA: TGTGCCAGTAGTATACAGGACAGGGGCCCTGGGGCCAACGTCCTGACTTTC
CDR3: CASSIQDRGPGANVLTF

J: TRBJ2-7
V: TRBV18
D: TRBD1
size: .
DNA: TGTGCCAGCTCACCATGGGACAGGGGGCCCACCGACGAGCAGTACTTC
CDR3: CASSPWDRGPTDEQYF

J: TRBJ2-1
V: TRBV11-3
D: TRBD1
size: .
DNA: TGTGCCAGCAGCTCCAGACAGGGTAAGCAGTTCTTC
CDR3: CASSSRQGKQFF

J: TRBJ2-1
V: TRBV27
D: .
size: .
DNA: TGTGCCAGCAGTTTTAGGTCGGCAGGGGAAAATGAGCAGTTCTTC
CDR3: CASSFRSAGENEQFF

J: TRBJ2-3
V: TRBV6-6
D: TRBD2
size: .
DNA: TGTGCCAGCAGTCAGACTAGCGGGAGGGCTGGCGATACGCAGTATTTT
CDR3: CASSQTSGRAGDTQYF

J: TRBJ1-5
V: TRBV7-2
D: .
size: .
DNA: TGTGCCAGCAGCTTAGAATGGACAGTTCCAGGAAGGGCCCAGCATTTT
CDR3: CASSLEWTVPGRAQHF

J: TRBJ2-1
V: TRBV30
D: TRBD2
size: once
DNA: TGTGCCTGGAGTTCTATGAGGACTAGCATCAATGAGCAGTTCTTC
CDR3: CAWSSMRTSINEQFF

J: TRBJ2-2
V: TRBV21-1
D: .
size: .
DNA: TGTGCCAGCAGCAAAGAGGGTCCGGGACACAAAATTAACACCGGGGAGCTGTTTTTT
CDR3: CASSKEGPGHKINTGELFF

J: TRBJ1-1
V: TRBV5-5
D: .
size: .
DNA: TGTGCCAGCAGCTTGGTGGGAAGGGCGAATGAAGCTTTCTTT
CDR3: CASSLVGRANEAFF

J: TRBJ1-4
V: TRBV5-1
D: TRBD1
size: few
DNA: TGCGCCAGCAGCGTCGGACAGGGCGGGGCTAATGAAAAACTGTTTTTT
CDR3: CASSVGQGGANEKLFF

J: TRBJ1-1
V: TRBV27
D: .
size: few
DNA: TGTGCCAGCAGTCCCAGGGGCGGTTGGGCGGGGGCTTTCTTT
CDR3: CASSPRGGWAGAFF

J: TRBJ2-1
V: TRBV14
D: TRBD2
size: .
DNA: TGTGCCAGCAGCCAAGAATCGTCGCCGGGACTAGCTTCTAAGAGGTCCTACAATGAGCAGTTCTTC
CDR3: CASSQESSPGLASKRSYNEQFF

J: TRBJ2-4
V: TRBV13
D: .
size: .
DNA: TGTGCCAGCAGCTTAGGGACAGGGAGGCCCAAAAACATTCAGTACTTC
CDR3: CASSLGTGRPKNIQYF

J: TRBJ2-3
V: TRBV5-6
D: TRBD2
size: .
DNA: TGTGCCAGCAGCTTGGAGTGGGCTAGCGGGTCCACAGATACGCAGTATTTT
CDR3: CASSLEWASGSTDTQYF

J: TRBJ1-2
V: TRBV6-1
D: .
size: medium-sized
DNA: TGTGCCAGCAGTGGGTATGGCTACACCTTC
CDR3: CASSGYGYTF

J: TRBJ1-6
V: TRBV25-1
D: .
size: .
DNA: TGTGCCAGCAGGCAGGGAGATTCACCCCTCCACTTT
CDR3: CASRQGDSPLHF

J: TRBJ2-7
V: TRBV7-2
D: .
size: .
DNA: TGTGCCAGCAGCTTAGCAGGGGGCTACGAGCAGTACTTC
CDR3: CASSLAGGYEQYF

J: TRBJ1-2
V: TRBV7-8
D: .
size: .
DNA: TGTGCCAGCAGCTTAGTTCGGGATGGCTACACCTTC
CDR3: CASSLVRDGYTF

J: TRBJ2-5
V: TRBV28
D: .
size: .
DNA: TGTGCCAGCAGTTTGGTACACCAAGAGACCCAGTACTTC
CDR3: CASSLVHQETQYF

J: TRBJ1-2
V: TRBV27
D: .
size: .
DNA: TGTGCCAGCAGTTTATCATACGGGGGAAACTATGGCTACACCTTC
CDR3: CASSLSYGGNYGYTF

J: TRBJ2-4
V: TRBV15
D: .
size: .
DNA: TGTGCCACCAGCAGAGATATCACCGCCGCCAAAAACATTCAGTACTTC
CDR3: CATSRDITAAKNIQYF

J: TRBJ1-1
V: TRBV25-1
D: .
size: .
DNA: TGTGCCAGCAGGAGGAGTAGGACTGAAGCTTTCTTT
CDR3: CASRRSRTEAFF

J: TRBJ1-1
V: TRBV30
D: .
size: .
DNA: TGTGCCTGGAGTGTTTGGGGGGGTGCGGACACTGAAGCTTTCTTT
CDR3: CAWSVWGGADTEAFF

J: TRBJ2-7
V: TRBV28
D: .
size: .
DNA: TGTGCCAGCAGTTTATCCCACCCCTACGAGCAGTACTTC
CDR3: CASSLSHPYEQYF

J: TRBJ2-6
V: TRBV5-4
D: .
size: few
DNA: TGTGCCAGCAGCCAGGAGGCAAGGACCAACGTCCTGACTTTC
CDR3: CASSQEARTNVLTF

J: TRBJ1-3
V: TRBV5-6
D: .
size: .
DNA: TGTGCCAGCAGGAAAAGATTACAGGGACTTTCTGGAAACACCATATATTTT
CDR3: CASRKRLQGLSGNTIYF

J: TRBJ1-3
V: TRBV7-6
D: .
size: .
DNA: TGTGCCAGCAGCTTAAGGGGGGCCCGAAACACCATATATTTT
CDR3: CASSLRGARNTIYF

J: TRBJ1-1
V: TRBV7-9
D: .
size: .
DNA: TGTGCCAGCAGCTTAGTTGGACTTGGGGGCACTGAAGCTTTCTTT
CDR3: CASSLVGLGGTEAFF

J: TRBJ2-1
V: TRBV7-3
D: TRBD2
size: .
DNA: TGTGCCAGCAGTTCGGGACTAGCGGGAAACATTGAGCAGTTCTTC
CDR3: CASSSGLAGNIEQFF

J: TRBJ2-7
V: TRBV7-6
D: TRBD2
size: .
DNA: TGTGCCAGCAGATCCGCGGGAGGCCAATACGAGCAGTACTTC
CDR3: CASRSAGGQYEQYF

J: TRBJ1-1
V: TRBV7-2
D: .
size: .
DNA: TGTGCCAGCAGCTTAAAACAGGGTGAGGCTGAAGCTTTCTTT
CDR3: CASSLKQGEAEAFF

J: TRBJ2-7
V: TRBV15
D: .
size: .
DNA: TGTGCCACCAGCAGAGATGGGACGGGGACAAGCTCCTACGAGCAGTACTTC
CDR3: CATSRDGTGTSSYEQYF

J: TRBJ2-2
V: TRBV30
D: .
size: few
DNA: TGTGCCTGGGGGCCGGGACATTATGAGCCAGCGAACACCGGGGAGCTGTTTTTT
CDR3: CAWGPGHYEPANTGELFF

J: TRBJ1-1
V: TRBV29-1
D: .
size: few
DNA: TGCAGCGCCTTCTTCCCGGGAGGCACTGAAGCTTTCTTT
CDR3: CSAFFPGGTEAFF

J: TRBJ2-2
V: TRBV7-2
D: TRBD1
size: .
DNA: TGTGCCAGCAGCGAATACAGGGGAACGAACACCGGGGAGCTGTTTTTT
CDR3: CASSEYRGTNTGELFF

J: TRBJ2-5
V: TRBV5-4
D: TRBD2
size: once
DNA: TGTGCCAGCAGCCTCACTAGCGGTCAAGAGACCCAGTACTTC
CDR3: CASSLTSGQETQYF

J: TRBJ2-7
V: TRBV4-3
D: TRBD1
size: once
DNA: TGCGCCAGCAGCCAAGATAGGACAGGGGGACGGCAGTACTTC
CDR3: CASSQDRTGGRQYF

J: TRBJ2-5
V: TRBV27
D: .
size: few
DNA: TGTGCCAGCAGTTTTGACAGACAAGAGACCCAGTACTTC
CDR3: CASSFDRQETQYF

J: TRBJ2-1
V: TRBV28
D: TRBD2
size: few
DNA: TGTGCCAGCAGTTTTACTAGCGGGATCGGGTCCTACAATGAGCAGTTCTTC
CDR3: CASSFTSGIGSYNEQFF

J: TRBJ1-4
V: TRBV5-1
D: TRBD1
size: .
DNA: TGCGCCAGCAATAGGGGGCCGGGTAATGAAAAACTGTTTTTT
CDR3: CASNRGPGNEKLFF

J: TRBJ2-1
V: TRBV7-2
D: .
size: .
DNA: TGTGCCACCAGGAGAAGCGAGAGCTCCTACAATGAGCAGTTCTTC
CDR3: CATRRSESSYNEQFF

J: TRBJ1-1
V: TRBV19
D: .
size: .
DNA: TGTGCCTCCAGTACGCTAGGGCGGGGGTCCACTGAAGCTTTCTTT
CDR3: CASSTLGRGSTEAFF